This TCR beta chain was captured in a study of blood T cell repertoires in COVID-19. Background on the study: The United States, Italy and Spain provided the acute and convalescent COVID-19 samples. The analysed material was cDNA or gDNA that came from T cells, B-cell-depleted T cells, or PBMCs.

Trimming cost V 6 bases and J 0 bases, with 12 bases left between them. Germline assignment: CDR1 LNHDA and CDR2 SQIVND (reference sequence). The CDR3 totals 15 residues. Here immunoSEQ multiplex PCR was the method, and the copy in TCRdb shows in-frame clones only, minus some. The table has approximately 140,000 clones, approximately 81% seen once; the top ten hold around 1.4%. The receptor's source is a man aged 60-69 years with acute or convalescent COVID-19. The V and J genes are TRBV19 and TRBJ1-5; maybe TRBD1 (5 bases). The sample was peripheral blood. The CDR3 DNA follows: TGTGCCAGTAGGGAGTCAGGGTATAGCAATCAGCCCCAGCATTTT. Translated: CASRESGYSNQPQHF.